A single T cell receptor (beta chain) is shown here with its context. This record belongs to a study of shared clonotypes between healthy human individuals. Study-level information: The study used three CD4 naive, three CD4 memory, two CD8 naive and one CD8 memory plate per donor.

Only in-frame clones appear in the TCRdb table, and some are missing; sequencing was by immunoSEQ multiplex PCR. The sample includes over 2 million clones, over 85% of them seen just once. CDR1 is MNHNY, CDR2 SVGAGI, per germline (reference sequence). Trimming cost V 4 bases and J 8 bases, with 17 bases left between them. CDR3 length equals 14 residues. The rearrangement links TRBV6-6 to TRBJ1-1, with D tentatively TRBD1 (5 bases). Material: naive CD4+ T cells sorted from blood. The subset denotes: CD45RA+ positively selected. The origin of this receptor is a man between 18 and 29 years old in good health. The CDR3 protein is CASSSTGTAFEAFF. CDR3 coding DNA: TGTGCCAGCAGTTCCACCGGGACGGCCTTCGAAGCTTTCTTT.